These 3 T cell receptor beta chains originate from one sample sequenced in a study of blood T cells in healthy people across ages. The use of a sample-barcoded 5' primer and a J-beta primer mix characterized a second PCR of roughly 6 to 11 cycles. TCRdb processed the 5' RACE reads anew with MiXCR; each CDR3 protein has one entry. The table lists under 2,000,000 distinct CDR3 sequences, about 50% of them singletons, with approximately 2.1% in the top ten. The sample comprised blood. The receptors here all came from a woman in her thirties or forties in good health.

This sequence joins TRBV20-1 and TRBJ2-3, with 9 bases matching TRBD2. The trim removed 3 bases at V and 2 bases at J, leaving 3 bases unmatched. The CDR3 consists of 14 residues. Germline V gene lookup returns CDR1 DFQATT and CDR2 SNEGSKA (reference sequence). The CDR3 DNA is TGCAGTGCTAGCGCTAGCGGGGCCACAGATACGCAGTATTTT. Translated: CSASASGATDTQYF.

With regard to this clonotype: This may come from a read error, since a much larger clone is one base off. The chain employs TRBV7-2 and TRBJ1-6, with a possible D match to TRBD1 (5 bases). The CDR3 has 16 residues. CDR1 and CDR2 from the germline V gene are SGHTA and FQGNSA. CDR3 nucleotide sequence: TGTGCCGGCAGCTTAGGGCAGTCCTGGGGCAATTCACCCCTCCACTTT. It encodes CAGSLGQSWGNSPLHF.

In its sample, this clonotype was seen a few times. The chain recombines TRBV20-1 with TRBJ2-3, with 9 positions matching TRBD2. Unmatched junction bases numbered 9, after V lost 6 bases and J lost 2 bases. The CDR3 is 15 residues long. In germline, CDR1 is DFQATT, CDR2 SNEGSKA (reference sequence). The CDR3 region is CSATTSGSITDTQYF. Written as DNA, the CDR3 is TGCAGTGCAACCACTAGCGGGTCGATCACAGATACGCAGTATTTT.